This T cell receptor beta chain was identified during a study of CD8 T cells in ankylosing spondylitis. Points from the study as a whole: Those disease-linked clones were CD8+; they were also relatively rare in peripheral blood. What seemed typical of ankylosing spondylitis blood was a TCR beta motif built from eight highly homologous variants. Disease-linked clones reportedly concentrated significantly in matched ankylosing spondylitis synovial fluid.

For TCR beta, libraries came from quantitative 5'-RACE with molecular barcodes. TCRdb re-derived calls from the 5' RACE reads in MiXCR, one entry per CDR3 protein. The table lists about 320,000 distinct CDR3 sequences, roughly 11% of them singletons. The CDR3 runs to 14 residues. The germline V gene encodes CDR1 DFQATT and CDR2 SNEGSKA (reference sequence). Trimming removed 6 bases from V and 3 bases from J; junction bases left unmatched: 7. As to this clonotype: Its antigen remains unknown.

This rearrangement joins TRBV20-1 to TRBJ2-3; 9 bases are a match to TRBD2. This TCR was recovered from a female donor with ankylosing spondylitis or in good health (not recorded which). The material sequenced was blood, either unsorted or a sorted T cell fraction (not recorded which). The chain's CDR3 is CSASSGNPTDTQYF. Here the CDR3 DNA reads TGCAGTGCGTCTAGCGGGAATCCTACAGATACGCAGTATTTT.